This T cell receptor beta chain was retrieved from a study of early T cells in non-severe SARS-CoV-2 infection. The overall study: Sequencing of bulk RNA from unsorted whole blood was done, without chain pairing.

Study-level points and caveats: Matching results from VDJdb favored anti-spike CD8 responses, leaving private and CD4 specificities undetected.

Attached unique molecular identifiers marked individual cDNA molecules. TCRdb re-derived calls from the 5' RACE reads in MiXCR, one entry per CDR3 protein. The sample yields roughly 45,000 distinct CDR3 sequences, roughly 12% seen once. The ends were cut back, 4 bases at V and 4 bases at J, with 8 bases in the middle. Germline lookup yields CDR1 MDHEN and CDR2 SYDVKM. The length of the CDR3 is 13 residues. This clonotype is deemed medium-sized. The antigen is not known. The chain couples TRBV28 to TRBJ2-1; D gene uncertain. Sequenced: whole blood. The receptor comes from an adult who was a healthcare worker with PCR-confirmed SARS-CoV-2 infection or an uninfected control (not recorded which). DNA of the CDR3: TGTGCCAGCAGTTCCAGCAATTACAATGAGCAGTTCTTC. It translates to CASSSSNYNEQFF.